This T cell receptor (beta chain) is from a study of blood T cell repertoires in COVID-19. The method was immunoSEQ multiplex PCR; TCRdb's version includes in-frame clones alone and lacks a portion of them. The sample includes 200,000 to 300,000 clones, about 89% seen only once; the top ten take roughly 3%. In Cohort 3, a recovered donor had either two negative PCRs, clearance, or symptom resolution. The sequenced sample consisted of PBMCs or T cells enriched from blood (not recorded which). The clonotype comes from a woman aged 18-29 years who had recovered from COVID-19.

The CDR3 loop reads CASSHYRGPNYEQYF. The CDR3, as DNA: TGCGCCAGCAGTCACTACAGGGGGCCCAACTACGAGCAGTACTTC. V and J are TRBV4-3 and TRBJ2-7; 9 nucleotides match TRBD1. This CDR3 has 15 residues. V gave up 6 bases and J gave up 3 bases; unmatched junction bases: 9. The V gene's germline CDR1 is LGHNA and CDR2 YSLEER.